Only a few counts were recorded for the clone carrying this TCR beta chain. The antigen remains unidentified. The CDR3 spans 18 residues. The V end lost 11 bases, the J end lost 2 bases, and 28 bases lay between the germline ends. The germline CDR1 and CDR2 sequences are SNHLY and FYNNEI. This specimen comes from a study of CD8 T cells in ankylosing spondylitis. Study results and limitations: Relatively rare in peripheral blood, disease-linked clones were also CD8+. It was reported that disease-linked clones were significantly enriched in matched ankylosing spondylitis synovial fluid. In the blood and synovial fluid of reactive arthritis, some motif variants had been previously reported.

Molecular-barcoded quantitative 5'-RACE produced these TCR beta libraries. TCRdb passed the 5' RACE reads through MiXCR, listing each CDR3 protein once. The profile shows about 130,000 distinct CDR3 sequences, just under 7.5% of them singletons. The chain carries TRBV2 and TRBJ1-3; weak D call: TRBD1 (6 bases). The clonotype originates from a female donor with ankylosing spondylitis or in good health (not recorded which). The sequenced material came from blood, either unsorted or a sorted T cell fraction (not recorded which). As DNA, the CDR3 is TGTGCCCTCAGCCCGGCGGGCCCAACAGGGTTCCCTGGAAACACCATATATTTT. Translated: CALSPAGPTGFPGNTIYF.